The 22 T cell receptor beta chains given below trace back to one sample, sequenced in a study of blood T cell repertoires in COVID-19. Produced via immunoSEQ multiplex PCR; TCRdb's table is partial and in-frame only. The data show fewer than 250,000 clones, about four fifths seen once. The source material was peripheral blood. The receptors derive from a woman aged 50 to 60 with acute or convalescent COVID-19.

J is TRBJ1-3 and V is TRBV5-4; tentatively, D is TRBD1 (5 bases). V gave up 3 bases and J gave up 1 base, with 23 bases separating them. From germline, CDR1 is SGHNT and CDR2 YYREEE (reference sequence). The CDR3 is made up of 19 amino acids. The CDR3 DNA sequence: TGTGCCAGCAGCTCTAATGAAGGCAGGGCGTCAGAGTCTGGAAACACCATATATTTT. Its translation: CASSSNEGRASESGNTIYF.

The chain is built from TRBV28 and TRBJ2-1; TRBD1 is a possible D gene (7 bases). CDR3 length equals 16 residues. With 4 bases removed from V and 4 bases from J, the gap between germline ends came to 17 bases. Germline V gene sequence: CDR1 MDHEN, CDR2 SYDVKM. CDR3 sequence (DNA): TGTGCCAGCAGTTCCCCACACAGGGGAGGTTACAATGAGCAGTTCTTC. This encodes CASSSPHRGGYNEQFF.

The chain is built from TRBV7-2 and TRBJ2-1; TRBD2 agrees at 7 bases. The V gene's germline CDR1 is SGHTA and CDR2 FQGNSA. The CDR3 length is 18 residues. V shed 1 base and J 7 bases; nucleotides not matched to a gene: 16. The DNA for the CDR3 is TGTGCCAGCAGCTTAGAAGGCGTAGCGGGCTGGGCCTTAAATGAGCAGTTCTTC. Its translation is CASSLEGVAGWALNEQFF.

CDR3 DNA sequence: TGCGCCAGCAGCTGGGGACAGGGGGATGAAAAACTGTTTTTT. Translating it yields CASSWGQGDEKLFF. The gene calls are TRBV5-1 and TRBJ1-4; TRBD1 matches 11 bases. V lost 3 bases to trimming and J lost 6 bases; unmatched junction nucleotides: 1. The CDR3 is 14 amino acids. CDR1 SGHRS and CDR2 YFSETQ come from the germline V gene.

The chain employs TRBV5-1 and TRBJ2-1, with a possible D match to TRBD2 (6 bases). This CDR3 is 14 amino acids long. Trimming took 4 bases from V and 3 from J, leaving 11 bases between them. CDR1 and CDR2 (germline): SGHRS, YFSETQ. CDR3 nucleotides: TGCGCCAGCAGCCCTCGGGACTTCTACAATGAGCAGTTCTTC. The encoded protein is CASSPRDFYNEQFF. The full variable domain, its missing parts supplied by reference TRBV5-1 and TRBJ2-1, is KAGVTQTPRYLIKTRGQQVTLSCSPISGHRSVSWYQQTPGQGLQFLFEYFSETQRNKGNFPGRFSGRQFSNSRSEMNVSTLELGDSALYLCASSPRDFYNEQFFGPGTRLTVL.

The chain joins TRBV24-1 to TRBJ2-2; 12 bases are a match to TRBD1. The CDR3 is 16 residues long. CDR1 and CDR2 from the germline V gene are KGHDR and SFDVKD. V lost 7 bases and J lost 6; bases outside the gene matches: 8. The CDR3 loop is CATSNRGTGGSGELFF. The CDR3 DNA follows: TGTGCCACCAGCAACCGGGGGACAGGGGGCTCCGGGGAGCTGTTTTTT.

Here the CDR3 reads CASSLRLAGGDTDTQYF. The CDR3 DNA sequence: TGTGCCAGCTCACTGAGGCTAGCGGGAGGCGACACAGATACGCAGTATTTT. The chain is built from TRBV18 and TRBJ2-3, with 11 positions matching TRBD2. V lost 4 bases to trimming and J lost 2 bases; unmatched junction nucleotides: 8. The CDR3 loop spans 17 amino acids. In germline, CDR1 is KGHSH, CDR2 LQKENI.

The CDR3 DNA follows: TGCGCCAGCAGTCAGGAACCTGGAAACACCATATATTTT. This gives the protein CASSQEPGNTIYF. V usage is TRBV10-1 and J usage is TRBJ1-3; unclear D gene. Trimming left V 5 bases short and J 2 bases short, with 7 bases between. The CDR3 is 13 amino acids. Germline CDR1 reads WNHNN; CDR2 reads SYGVQD (reference sequence).

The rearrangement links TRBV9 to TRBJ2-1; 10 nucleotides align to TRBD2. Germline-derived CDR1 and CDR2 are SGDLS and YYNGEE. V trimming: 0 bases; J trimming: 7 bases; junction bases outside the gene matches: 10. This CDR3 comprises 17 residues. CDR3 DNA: TGTGCCAGCAGCGTAGGTAGTAGCGGGAGGAGGGGGAATGAGCAGTTCTTC. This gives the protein CASSVGSSGRRGNEQFF.

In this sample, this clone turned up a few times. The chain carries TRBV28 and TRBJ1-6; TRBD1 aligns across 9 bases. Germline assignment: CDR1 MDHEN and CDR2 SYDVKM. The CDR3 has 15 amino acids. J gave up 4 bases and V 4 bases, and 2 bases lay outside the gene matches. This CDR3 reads CASSSGTGYNSPLHF. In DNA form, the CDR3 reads TGTGCCAGCAGTTCCGGGACAGGGTATAATTCACCCCTCCACTTT.

The CDR3 protein is CASSLPPQPATFF. CDR3 coding DNA: TGTGCCAGCAGTTTGCCCCCACAGCCCGCGACGTTCTTC. The chain is built from TRBV27 and TRBJ2-1; D is uncertain. V was clipped by 3 bases and J by 15 bases, with 18 bases between them. CDR1 and CDR2 from the germline V gene are MNHEY and SMNVEV (reference sequence). The CDR3 runs 13 residues.

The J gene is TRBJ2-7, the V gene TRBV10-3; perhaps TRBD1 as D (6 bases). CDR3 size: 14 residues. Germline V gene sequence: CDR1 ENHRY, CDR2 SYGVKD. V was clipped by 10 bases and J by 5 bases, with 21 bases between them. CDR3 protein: CATSQGMGTHEQYF. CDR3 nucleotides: TGTGCCACCTCCCAGGGGATGGGAACCCACGAGCAGTACTTC.

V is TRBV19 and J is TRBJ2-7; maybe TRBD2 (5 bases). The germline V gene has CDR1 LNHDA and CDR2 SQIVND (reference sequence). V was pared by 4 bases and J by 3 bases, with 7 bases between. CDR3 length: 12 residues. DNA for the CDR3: TGTGCCAGTAGTAGCGGGTACTACGAGCAGTACTTC. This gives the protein CASSSGYYEQYF.

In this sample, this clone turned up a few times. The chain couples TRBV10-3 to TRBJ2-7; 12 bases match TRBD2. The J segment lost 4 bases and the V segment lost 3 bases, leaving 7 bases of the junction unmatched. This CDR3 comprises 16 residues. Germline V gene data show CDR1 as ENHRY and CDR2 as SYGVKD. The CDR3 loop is CAISDLLTSGRYEQYF. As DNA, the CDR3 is TGTGCCATCAGTGACCTCTTGACTAGCGGGAGATACGAGCAGTACTTC.

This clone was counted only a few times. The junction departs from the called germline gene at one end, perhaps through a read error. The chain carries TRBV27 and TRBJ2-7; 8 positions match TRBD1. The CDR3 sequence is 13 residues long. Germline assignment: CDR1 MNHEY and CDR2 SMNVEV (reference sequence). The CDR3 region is CASSLYLGGQAAF. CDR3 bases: TGTGCCAGCAGTTTATATCTCGGGGGACAGGCGGCTTTC.

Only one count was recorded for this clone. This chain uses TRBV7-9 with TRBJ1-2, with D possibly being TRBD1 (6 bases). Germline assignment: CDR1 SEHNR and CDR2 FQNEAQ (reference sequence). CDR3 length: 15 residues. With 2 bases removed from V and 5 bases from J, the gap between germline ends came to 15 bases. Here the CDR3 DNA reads TGTGCCAGCAGCTTAATGGCAGGGGATCAGTATGGCTACACCTTC. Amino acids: CASSLMAGDQYGYTF.

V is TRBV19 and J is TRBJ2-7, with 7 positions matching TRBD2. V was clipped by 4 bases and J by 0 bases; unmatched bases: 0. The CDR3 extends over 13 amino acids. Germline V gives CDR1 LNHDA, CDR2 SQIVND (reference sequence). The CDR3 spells CASSSGSSYEQYF. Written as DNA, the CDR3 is TGTGCCAGTAGTAGCGGGAGCTCCTACGAGCAGTACTTC.

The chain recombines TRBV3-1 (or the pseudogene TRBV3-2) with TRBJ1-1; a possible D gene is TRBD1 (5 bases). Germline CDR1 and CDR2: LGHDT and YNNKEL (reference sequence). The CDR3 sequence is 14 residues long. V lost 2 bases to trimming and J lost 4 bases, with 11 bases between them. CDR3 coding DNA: TGTGCCAGCAGCCAATCGTTCGGGGGCACTGAAGCTTTCTTT. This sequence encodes CASSQSFGGTEAFF.

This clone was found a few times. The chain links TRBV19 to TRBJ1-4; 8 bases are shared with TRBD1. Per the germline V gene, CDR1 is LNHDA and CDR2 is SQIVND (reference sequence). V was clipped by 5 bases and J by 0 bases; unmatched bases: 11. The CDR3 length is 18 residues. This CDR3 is CASSEKTGAITTNEKLFF. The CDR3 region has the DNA TGTGCCAGTAGTGAAAAGACAGGGGCGATAACAACTAATGAAAAACTGTTTTTT.

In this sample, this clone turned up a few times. CDR3 bases: TGTGCCAGCAGCTTCTACCCAGGGGGCAACTCCTACAATGAGCAGTTCTTC. It translates to CASSFYPGGNSYNEQFF. This chain uses TRBV5-4 with TRBJ2-1, with TRBD1 matching 8 bases. There are 17 residues in the CDR3. V dropped 2 bases and J dropped 0; count of bases not matched to a gene: 7. The germline CDR1 and CDR2 sequences are SGHNT and YYREEE (reference sequence).

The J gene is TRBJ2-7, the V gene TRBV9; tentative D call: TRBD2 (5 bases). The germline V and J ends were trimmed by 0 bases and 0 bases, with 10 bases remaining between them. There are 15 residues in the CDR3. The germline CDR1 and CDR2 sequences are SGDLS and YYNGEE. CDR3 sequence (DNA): TGTGCCAGCAGCGTAGGGGCGGGTACCTCCTACGAGCAGTACTTC. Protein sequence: CASSVGAGTSYEQYF.

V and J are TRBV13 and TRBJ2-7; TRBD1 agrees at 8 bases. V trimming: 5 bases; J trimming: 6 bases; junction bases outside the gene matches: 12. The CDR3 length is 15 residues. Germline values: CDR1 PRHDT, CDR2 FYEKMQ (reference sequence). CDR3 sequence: CASSPSGTGFGEQYF. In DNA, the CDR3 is TGTGCCAGCAGCCCTTCCGGGACAGGTTTTGGCGAGCAGTACTTC.